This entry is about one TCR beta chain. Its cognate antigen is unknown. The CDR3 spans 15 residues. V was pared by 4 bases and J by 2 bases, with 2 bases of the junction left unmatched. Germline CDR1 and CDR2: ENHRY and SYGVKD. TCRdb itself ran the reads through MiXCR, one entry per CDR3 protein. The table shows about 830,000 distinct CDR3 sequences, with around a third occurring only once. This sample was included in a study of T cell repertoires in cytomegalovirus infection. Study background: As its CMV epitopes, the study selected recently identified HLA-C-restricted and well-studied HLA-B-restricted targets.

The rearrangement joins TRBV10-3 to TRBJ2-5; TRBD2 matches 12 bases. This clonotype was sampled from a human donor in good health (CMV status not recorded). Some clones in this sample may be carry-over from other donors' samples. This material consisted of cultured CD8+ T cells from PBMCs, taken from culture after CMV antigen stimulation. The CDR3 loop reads CAISGLAGEQETQYF. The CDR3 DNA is TGTGCCATCAGTGGACTAGCGGGGGAACAAGAGACCCAGTACTTC.